This T cell receptor (beta chain) was observed in a study of cytomegalovirus exposure and HLA in healthy donors. V was pared by 4 bases and J by 4 bases, with 4 bases of the junction left unmatched. The CDR3 totals 15 residues. Germline CDR1 reads KGHSH; CDR2 reads LQKENI. 13 Jbeta primers and 60 Vbeta primers were used for the PCR. Profiled with immunoSEQ multiplex PCR; TCRdb holds only in-frame clones, not every one. The table records about 120,000 clones, 70% to 80% of them present only once. V is TRBV18 and J is TRBJ2-1; TRBD2 aligns across 10 bases. The sequence derives from a woman aged 40-49 years in good health and CMV-seropositive. The material sequenced was PBMCs. CDR3 in amino acids: CASSQSSGGYNEQFF. CDR3 bases: TGTGCCAGCTCACAAAGTAGCGGGGGGTACAATGAGCAGTTCTTC.